One and the same sample provided the 21 T cell receptor beta chains below, sequenced in a study of blood T cell repertoires in COVID-19. Repertoires were generated with immunoSEQ multiplex PCR, while TCRdb's copy carries only in-frame clones and drops some. The sample contains roughly 180,000 clones, around 82% of which appear only once. Material: peripheral blood. These receptors all stem from a man at least 80 years old with COVID-19, enrolled during active disease.

The CDR3 protein is CSVVGTGKGETQYF. The CDR3 DNA follows: TGCAGCGTTGTAGGGACAGGGAAGGGAGAGACCCAGTACTTC. The chain links TRBV29-1 to TRBJ2-5; 9 bases are shared with TRBD1. This CDR3 spans 14 amino acids. CDR1 and CDR2 (germline): SQVTM, ANQGSEA. V lost 4 bases to trimming and J lost 4 bases; unmatched junction nucleotides: 7.

Remarks on this clone: In the same sample, other DNA sequences code for this CDR3. The J gene is TRBJ1-1, the V gene TRBV20-1; D ambiguous. Germline assignment: CDR1 DFQATT and CDR2 SNEGSKA (reference sequence). With 3 bases removed from V and 0 bases from J, the gap between germline ends came to 8 bases. The CDR3 contains 13 residues. The CDR3 sequence: CSASSPMNTEAFF. CDR3 DNA sequence: TGCAGTGCTAGTTCCCCTATGAACACTGAAGCTTTCTTT.

A single count supports this clone. The chain employs TRBV28 and TRBJ1-3, with a tentative D call TRBD1 (6 bases). The CDR3 covers 12 residues. The V gene lost 4 bases and the J gene lost 10 bases, with 11 bases spanning the gap. Germline CDR1 MDHEN, CDR2 SYDVKM. Here the CDR3 reads CASSSGRGTIYF. The CDR3 nucleotides are TGTGCCAGCAGTTCGGGCAGGGGTACCATATATTTT.

This chain connects TRBV5-8 to TRBJ2-5; no clear D. The germline V gene encodes CDR1 SGHTS and CDR2 YDEGEE. CDR3 length: 15 residues. Trimming took off 0 bases at V and 1 base at J, with 10 bases between the two ends. The CDR3 region is CASSLGSGSQETQYF. As DNA, the CDR3 is TGTGCCAGCAGCTTGGGTTCCGGGTCCCAAGAGACCCAGTACTTC.

The chain uses TRBV9 and TRBJ2-2; 7 nucleotides match TRBD1. CDR3 length: 12 residues. Looked up from germline, CDR1 is SGDLS and CDR2 is YYNGEE. Trimming removed 5 bases from V and 7 bases from J; junction bases left unmatched: 2. The CDR3: CASRRQGGELFF. In DNA, the CDR3 is TGTGCCAGCAGACGACAGGGCGGGGAGCTGTTTTTT.

This clone has just one count. This chain connects TRBV6-1 to TRBJ2-5; the match to TRBD1 covers 7 bases. Per the germline V gene, CDR1 is MNHNS and CDR2 is SASEGT. The J segment lost 2 bases and the V segment lost 0 bases, leaving 3 bases of the junction unmatched. The CDR3 sequence is 15 residues long. For the CDR3, the DNA is TGTGCCAGCAGTGAAGCATGGGACAGACAAGAGACCCAGTACTTC. Its translation: CASSEAWDRQETQYF.

This clone was seen once. This chain links TRBV5-1 with TRBJ2-1; the match to TRBD1 covers 8 bases. CDR1 is SGHRS, CDR2 YFSETQ, per germline. With V trimmed by 3 bases and J by 6 bases, 8 bases remained unmatched. This CDR3 has 15 amino acids. The CDR3 sequence: CASSSGGQGGNEQFF. The CDR3 DNA sequence: TGCGCCAGCAGCTCTGGAGGACAGGGCGGCAATGAGCAGTTCTTC.

The rearrangement uses TRBV3-1 (or the pseudogene TRBV3-2) and TRBJ1-1; 9 positions match TRBD1. The CDR3 extends over 14 amino acids. Germline CDR1 LGHDT, CDR2 YNNKEL (reference sequence). The junction had 11 bases not matched to a gene; V was cut back by 4 bases and J by 11 bases. CDR3 amino acids: CASSPLSGQGEAFF. The CDR3 region has the DNA TGTGCCAGCAGCCCCCTCTCGGGACAGGGTGAGGCTTTCTTT.

The chain is built from TRBV2 and TRBJ2-1; TRBD1 agrees at 8 bases. Germline CDR1 is SNHLY and CDR2 is FYNNEI. After removal of 6 bases from V and 9 bases from J, the junction contained 7 bases not matched to a gene. The CDR3 totals 13 residues. Here the CDR3 DNA reads TGTGCCAGCAGGGGGCAGGGGGCAGGTGAGCAGTTCTTC. Its translation: CASRGQGAGEQFF.

This chain joins TRBV5-6 and TRBJ1-4; possible D gene TRBD1, 5 bases. This CDR3 is built from 13 residues. Trimming shortened V by 4 bases and J by 7 bases, and 11 bases separated the two germline ends. Germline assignment: CDR1 SGHDT and CDR2 YYEEEE. The CDR3 sequence: CASSTGGSEKLFF. Written as DNA, the CDR3 is TGTGCCAGCAGCACCGGGGGAAGTGAAAAACTGTTTTTT.

V is TRBV5-3 and J is TRBJ2-1, with TRBD1 matching over 9 bases. Being an ORF, TRBV5-3 has a function that is uncertain. This CDR3 contains 12 residues. Trimming removed 8 bases from V and 8 bases from J; junction bases left unmatched: 5. CDR3 protein: CASNRGHDEQFF. CDR3 coding DNA: TGTGCCAGTAACAGGGGGCACGATGAGCAGTTCTTC.

The chain has TRBV2 and TRBJ1-2; D gene ambiguous. In germline, CDR1 is SNHLY, CDR2 FYNNEI. The CDR3 loop spans 14 amino acids. V lost 4 bases to trimming and J lost 4 bases, with 13 bases between them. CDR3 sequence: CASSGGIGIYGYTF. The CDR3 nucleotides read TGTGCCAGCAGTGGGGGTATCGGGATCTATGGCTACACCTTC.

There are a few counts of this clone. The rearrangement joins TRBV4-3 to TRBJ2-2, with 10 bases aligning to TRBD1. Germline V lookup: CDR1 LGHNA, CDR2 YSLEER. V lost 0 bases to trimming and J lost 0 bases; unmatched junction nucleotides: 1. The CDR3 runs 17 residues. The CDR3 DNA reads TGCGCCAGCAGCCAAGAGGACAGGGGGGCGAACACCGGGGAGCTGTTTTTT. Translated, it gives CASSQEDRGANTGELFF.

The chain has TRBV6-5 and TRBJ1-4; TRBD1 agrees at 7 bases. The CDR3 loop spans 14 amino acids. Losses at the gene ends were 11 bases for V and 0 bases for J; bases not matched to a gene: 6. CDR1 and CDR2 from the germline V gene are MNHEY and SVGAGI. The CDR3 DNA sequence: TGTGCCGTTTCAGACAGGGCAACTAATGAAAAACTGTTTTTT. Encoded protein: CAVSDRATNEKLFF.

The chain joins TRBV19 to TRBJ1-5, with TRBD1 matching over 8 bases. Germline values: CDR1 LNHDA, CDR2 SQIVND (reference sequence). V was pared by 10 bases and J by 3 bases, with 8 bases of the junction left unmatched. CDR3 length: 14 residues. The CDR3 region is CATGGTGHNQPQHF. The DNA for the CDR3 is TGTGCCACCGGTGGGACAGGTCACAATCAGCCCCAGCATTTT.

The CDR3 region has the DNA TGTGCCAGCAGCCAGAATCGGGGGGGATCCTACAATGAGCAGTTCTTC. Its protein product is CASSQNRGGSYNEQFF. J is TRBJ2-1 and V is TRBV7-3; 8 nucleotides line up with TRBD2. From germline, CDR1 is SGHTA and CDR2 FQGTGA. V shed 5 bases, J shed 1 base, and the junction held 7 bases outside the gene matches. The CDR3 loop spans 16 amino acids.

The rearrangement links TRBV3-1 (or the pseudogene TRBV3-2) to TRBJ1-2; TRBD1 is a possible D gene (6 bases). This CDR3 is 16 amino acids long. The V and J ends lost 1 base and 6 bases respectively, with 18 bases between them. Germline V gene lookup returns CDR1 LGHDT and CDR2 YNNKEL (reference sequence). The CDR3 here is CASSQVRGGAGHGYTF. As DNA, the CDR3 is TGTGCCAGCAGCCAAGTTAGGGGGGGCGCCGGCCATGGCTACACCTTC.

The V gene is TRBV4-1, the J gene TRBJ1-6; D gene unclear. Per germline, CDR1 MGHRA and CDR2 YSYEKL. Trimming pared 3 bases from V and 10 bases from J, leaving 16 bases between. The CDR3 totals 15 residues. This CDR3 reads CASSHPDRVRSPLHF. DNA for the CDR3: TGCGCCAGCAGCCATCCTGACCGGGTTCGATCACCCCTCCACTTT.

This chain connects TRBV5-1 to TRBJ1-4, with a possible D match to TRBD1 (6 bases). The CDR3 sequence is 14 residues long. Germline loops: CDR1 SGHRS, CDR2 YFSETQ. Trimming pared 4 bases from V and 7 bases from J, leaving 14 bases between. The CDR3 reads CASSAGDIGEKLFF. The CDR3 DNA follows: TGCGCCAGCAGCGCAGGGGATATTGGTGAAAAACTGTTTTTT.

The chain links TRBV28 to TRBJ1-2; 10 bases fit TRBD1. The CDR3 consists of 14 residues. V lost 6 bases to trimming and J lost 5 bases; unmatched junction nucleotides: 6. Germline V lookup: CDR1 MDHEN, CDR2 SYDVKM. CDR3 loop: CASSQGQGRYGYTF. CDR3 DNA sequence: TGTGCCAGCAGCCAGGGACAGGGGAGGTATGGCTACACCTTC.

J is TRBJ1-5 and V is TRBV2; no clear D. The germline gives CDR1 SNHLY, CDR2 FYNNEI. Trimming cost V 7 bases and J 1 base, with 11 bases left between them. CDR3 length: 14 residues. Here the CDR3 DNA reads TGTGCCAGCATGCTCCTGGAGAGCAATCAGCCCCAGCATTTT. It encodes CASMLLESNQPQHF.